The 11 T cell receptor beta chains presented below share a single source sample, sequenced in a study of blood T cell repertoires in COVID-19. TCRdb's copy holds only in-frame clones and misses some; the assay was immunoSEQ multiplex PCR. The repertoire has around 56,000 clones, around 67% of them found once; the top ten carry about 15%. Material for sequencing was peripheral blood. The source of these receptors is a woman aged 70-85 years with acute or convalescent COVID-19.

The chain has TRBV3-1 (or the pseudogene TRBV3-2) and TRBJ2-2; D unresolved. CDR3 length: 13 residues. In germline, CDR1 is LGHDT, CDR2 YNNKEL (reference sequence). Deletions cut 1 base from V and 8 bases from J, with 8 bases between. DNA for the CDR3: TGTGCCAGCAGCCAAGCCGCACAGGGGGAGCTGTTTTTT. Residues: CASSQAAQGELFF.

A single count supports this clone. The V and J genes are TRBV7-3 and TRBJ1-2; the D gene is possibly TRBD1 (6 bases). The CDR3 consists of 13 residues. Trimming cost V 2 bases and J 8 bases, with 12 bases left between them. Germline V gene lookup returns CDR1 SGHTA and CDR2 FQGTGA. The CDR3 DNA reads TGTGCCAGCAGCTTATGGGCAGGGGAAGGCTACACCTTC. Residues: CASSLWAGEGYTF.

This clone was seen more than once but under ten times. V gene TRBV5-5 combines with J gene TRBJ1-2, with D possibly being TRBD1 (6 bases). Germline CDR1 and CDR2: SGHKS and YYEKEE (reference sequence). The CDR3 loop spans 13 amino acids. V lost 2 bases and J 8 bases, leaving 13 bases between the germline ends. The CDR3 region is CASSLWGQEGYTF. The CDR3 DNA sequence: TGTGCCAGCAGCTTATGGGGGCAGGAAGGCTACACCTTC.

This clone turned up a few times. The chain uses TRBV7-9 and TRBJ1-1; TRBD1 aligns across 8 bases. There are 12 residues in the CDR3. CDR1 is SEHNR and CDR2 is FQNEAQ in the germline V gene (reference sequence). V gave up 5 bases and J gave up 6 bases; unmatched junction bases: 2. DNA for the CDR3: TGTGCCAGCAGCCTACAGGGGGCTGAAGCTTTCTTT. The encoded protein is CASSLQGAEAFF. Combining the CDR3 with reference TRBV7-9 and TRBJ1-1 gives the whole variable domain DTGVSQNPRHKITKRGQNVTFRCDPISEHNRLYWYRQTLGQGPEFLTYFQNEAQLEKSRLLSDRFSAERPKGSFSTLEIQRTEQGDSAMYLCASSLQGAEAFFGQGTRLTVV.

This clone has just a few counts. This chain joins TRBV5-8 and TRBJ1-3; D is unclear. The CDR3 is made up of 14 amino acids. The germline gives CDR1 SGHTS, CDR2 YDEGEE. V lost 0 bases, J lost 5 bases, and 9 bases lay in between. The CDR3 nucleotides are TGTGCCAGCAGCTTGGCGGGGAGTAGAAACACCATATATTTT. Amino acid sequence: CASSLAGSRNTIYF.

The DNA for the CDR3 is TGTGCCAGCAGGGGGACAGGAGTACACACAGATACGCAGTATTTT. Protein sequence: CASRGTGVHTDTQYF. J is TRBJ2-3 and V is TRBV2; 8 nucleotides agree with TRBD1. J gave up 2 bases and V 6 bases, and 7 bases lay outside the gene matches. Germline V CDR1 and CDR2: SNHLY, FYNNEI. The length of the CDR3 is 15 residues.

This clone was seen once. J is TRBJ1-2 and V is TRBV7-9, with 7 bases lining up with TRBD1. Germline lookup yields CDR1 SEHNR and CDR2 FQNEAQ (reference sequence). The CDR3 has 16 amino acids. With V trimmed by 5 bases and J by 8 bases, 17 bases remained unmatched. CDR3 sequence: CASSPQSGQRQGGYTF. The CDR3 DNA follows: TGTGCCAGCAGCCCTCAGTCGGGACAGAGGCAGGGGGGCTACACCTTC.

This sequence joins TRBV2 and TRBJ2-3, with 12 bases lining up with TRBD2. V lost 10 bases and J lost 2; bases outside the gene matches: 7. This CDR3 region has 15 residues. CDR1 and CDR2 from the germline V gene are SNHLY and FYNNEI. CDR3 loop: CATKLAGGFTDTQYF. CDR3 in DNA: TGTGCCACCAAACTAGCGGGGGGTTTCACAGATACGCAGTATTTT.

The rearrangement joins TRBV6-4 to TRBJ1-1, with D perhaps TRBD1 (6 bases). Looked up from germline, CDR1 is MRHNA and CDR2 is SNTAGT. Trimming removed 4 bases at V and 0 bases at J, with 12 bases between. The CDR3 spans 15 residues. This chain's CDR3 is CASSARGELNTEAFF. The CDR3 DNA reads TGTGCCAGCAGTGCCAGGGGAGAGCTGAACACTGAAGCTTTCTTT.

V usage is TRBV18 and J usage is TRBJ1-3, with D hard to call. Deletions cut 6 bases from V and 4 bases from J, with 16 bases between. The germline V gene has CDR1 KGHSH and CDR2 LQKENI. CDR3 length: 15 amino acids. The DNA for the CDR3 is TGTGCCAGCTCTCAAACCGACTTTAGCGGAAACACCATATATTTT. Translated, it gives CASSQTDFSGNTIYF.

The V and J genes are TRBV19 and TRBJ1-2; D is possibly TRBD1 (6 bases). The CDR3 contains 15 residues. The ends were cut back, 7 bases at V and 3 bases at J, with 18 bases in the middle. Germline V CDR1 and CDR2: LNHDA, SQIVND (reference sequence). The CDR3 DNA follows: TGTGCCAGTACCGTAAACAGGGACCTTCACTATGGCTACACCTTC. It is translated as CASTVNRDLHYGYTF.